This TCR beta chain was profiled in a study of T cells after yellow fever vaccination (dated by TCRdb to between 2018 and 2020). About the full investigation: The SMART-Seq v4 Ultra Low Input RNA kit was used to prepare libraries from fractions with low cell numbers. To follow T-cell clones before and after primary and booster YFV17D yellow fever vaccination, bulk TCR alpha and beta repertoires were sequenced over time. Two healthy male donors made up the cohort, one aged 18 to 30 years and the other aged 30 to 40 years. Blood samples were taken at several timepoints before and after primary and secondary immunization, and bulk PBMC replicates and cell subsets were isolated.

General findings and caveats noted by the study authors: Compared with the primary T-cell response, the secondary T-cell response was weaker but faster, peaking on day 5 rather than day 15. Most clones expanded after primary vaccination were re-detected after the booster (96% of CD4 and 88% of CD8), suggesting broad memory maintenance. A small fraction of clonotypes appeared in both the CD4 and CD8 compartments, likely as a result of convergent recombination. The study included only two donors, which limits how far the findings can be generalized. Computational filtering was needed because FACS-sorted repertoires could contain abundant contaminating clonotypes from the bulk population.

Synthesis of TCR cDNA relied on 5'RACE template switching, a step that introduced a universal primer site along with unique molecular identifiers. Priming for cDNA synthesis came from both the TCR alpha and TCR beta constant segments. Library amplification used two PCR steps, and the second PCR step added sample barcodes and sequencing adapters. Libraries were sequenced on Illumina HiSeq 2500 (2x100 bp) or NovaSeq (2x150 bp). On the study's bioinformatics: Reads were demultiplexed and collapsed into UMI consensus sequences with MIGEC, and V(D)J alignment was performed with MiXCR. Vaccine-responding clonotypes were identified with edgeR using replicate PBMC samples, with FDR below 0.01 and a log2 fold change above 5 up to day 15 being required. Each bulk clonotype received a CD4 or CD8 identity based on whether the sequenced CD4 or CD8 repertoire contained that clonotype at higher abundance. TCRdb trimmed public reads at Q25 via fastp, called clones via MiXCR and kept in-frame beta chains. Every entry covers one CDR3 protein and lists the most common genes and DNA from its rows. It is TCRdb's table, rather than the study itself, that gives the V and J calls and clone size. This sample gives hundreds of thousands of distinct CDR3 sequences in total; 12% of them show up just once. Of the sample, approximately 15% falls within the top ten clones.

V was cut back by 1 base and J by 4 bases, leaving a gap of 15 bases between them. From the cysteine up to the phenylalanine, the CDR3 has a length of 15 residues. Only the CDR3 DNA stays, 45 bases, in frame from base 1. Based on the germline V gene (reference sequence), the CDR1 and CDR2 sequences are DFQATT and SNEGSKA. The sample holds a few counts of this clonotype. Its antigen is currently not known. No base quality values were provided; no much bigger clone lies one nucleotide off. The label giving this sample's treatment or condition can be read as: live attenuated yellow fever vaccine strain. At every blood-draw timepoint, two biological replicates of bulk PBMCs were collected. PBMCs were isolated from peripheral blood using a standard Ficoll-Paque protocol. RNA was extracted with TriZol from bulk PBMCs, CD4 and CD8 fractions, and dextramer-positive and dextramer-negative fractions.

The material was PBMCs, obtained on the day of the yellow fever booster vaccination. The V and J segments used are TRBV20-1 and TRBJ2-3; no D gene call is confident. This clonotype was sampled from a man aged 25 to 45 who received the YFV17D yellow fever vaccine. This receptor has the CDR3 CSARVRLGSADTQYF. The sequenced DNA: TGCAGTGCTAGAGTCAGATTGGGGTCTGCAGATACGCAGTATTTT.